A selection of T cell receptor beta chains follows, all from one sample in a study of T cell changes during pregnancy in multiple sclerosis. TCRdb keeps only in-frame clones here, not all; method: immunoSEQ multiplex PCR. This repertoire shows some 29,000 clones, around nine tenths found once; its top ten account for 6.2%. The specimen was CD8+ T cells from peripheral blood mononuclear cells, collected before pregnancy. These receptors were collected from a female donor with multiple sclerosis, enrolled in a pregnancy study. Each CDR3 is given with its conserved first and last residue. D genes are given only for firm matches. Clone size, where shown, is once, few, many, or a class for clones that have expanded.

cdr3_aa: CASSLAPSGTYEQYF; cdr3_nt: TGTGCCAGCAGCTTAGCGCCCAGCGGTACCTACGAGCAGTACTTC; v_call: TRBV7-8; clone_size: -; d_call: -; j_call: TRBJ2-7
cdr3_aa: CASSFNPPPGTTNTEAFF; cdr3_nt: TGCGCCAGCAGCTTTAACCCTCCACCCGGGACAACGAACACTGAAGCTTTCTTT; v_call: TRBV5-1; clone_size: -; d_call: -; j_call: TRBJ1-1
cdr3_aa: CASSMLRDRVMNTEAFF; cdr3_nt: TGTGCCAGTAGTATGCTCCGGGACAGGGTTATGAACACTGAAGCTTTCTTT; v_call: TRBV19; clone_size: -; d_call: TRBD1; j_call: TRBJ1-1
cdr3_aa: CASSQDPGAPENEQFF; cdr3_nt: TGCGCCAGCAGCCAAGACCCGGGAGCACCCGAAAATGAGCAGTTCTTC; v_call: TRBV4-1; clone_size: once; d_call: -; j_call: TRBJ2-1
cdr3_aa: CASSPWVPTADTQYF; cdr3_nt: TGTGCCAGCTCACCATGGGTTCCGACAGCAGATACGCAGTATTTT; v_call: TRBV18; clone_size: once; d_call: -; j_call: TRBJ2-3
cdr3_aa: CASSLIDRSKGGETQYF; cdr3_nt: TGTGCCAGCAGCCTCATCGACAGGTCCAAAGGCGGGGAGACCCAGTACTTC; v_call: TRBV7-9; clone_size: -; d_call: -; j_call: TRBJ2-5
cdr3_aa: CASSLGQGTYEQYF; cdr3_nt: TGTGCCAGCAGCTTAGGACAGGGGACCTACGAGCAGTACTTC; v_call: TRBV7-6; clone_size: -; d_call: TRBD1; j_call: TRBJ2-7
cdr3_aa: CASSQVDNSYNEQFF; cdr3_nt: TGCGCCAGCAGCCAAGTTGACAACTCCTACAATGAGCAGTTCTTC; v_call: TRBV4-1; clone_size: -; d_call: -; j_call: TRBJ2-1
cdr3_aa: CASSQGTSGSYSTDTQYF; cdr3_nt: TGCGCCAGCAGCCAAGGGACTAGCGGATCCTATAGCACAGATACGCAGTATTTT; v_call: TRBV5-1; clone_size: -; d_call: TRBD2; j_call: TRBJ2-3
cdr3_aa: CASAKGPAAQFF; cdr3_nt: TGTGCCAGCGCGAAAGGCCCTGCGGCGCAGTTCTTC; v_call: TRBV27; clone_size: -; d_call: -; j_call: TRBJ2-1
cdr3_aa: CASSQAEGQGYEQYF; cdr3_nt: TGCGCCAGCAGCCAAGCTGAGGGACAGGGGTACGAGCAGTACTTC; v_call: TRBV4-3; clone_size: -; d_call: TRBD1; j_call: TRBJ2-7
cdr3_aa: CASSELAGEVKTQYF; cdr3_nt: TGTGCCAGCAGCGAGTTAGCGGGAGAGGTAAAGACCCAGTACTTC; v_call: TRBV25-1; clone_size: -; d_call: TRBD2; j_call: TRBJ2-5
cdr3_aa: CATRGKRESVETQYF; cdr3_nt: TGTGCCACTCGAGGGAAGCGGGAGTCGGTAGAGACCCAGTACTTC; v_call: TRBV15; clone_size: -; d_call: TRBD2; j_call: TRBJ2-5
cdr3_aa: CASSPPRDTEAFF; cdr3_nt: TGTGCCAGCAGCCCCCCTCGGGACACTGAAGCTTTCTTT; v_call: TRBV7-9; clone_size: -; d_call: -; j_call: TRBJ1-1
cdr3_aa: CASSVGREWDEQYF; cdr3_nt: TGTGCCAGCAGCGTAGGTCGGGAGTGGGACGAGCAGTACTTC; v_call: TRBV9; clone_size: -; d_call: -; j_call: TRBJ2-7
cdr3_aa: CASSYLAEGSYNEQFF; cdr3_nt: TGTGCCAGCAGTTATCTAGCGGAGGGCTCCTACAATGAGCAGTTCTTC; v_call: TRBV6-4; clone_size: -; d_call: TRBD2; j_call: TRBJ2-1
cdr3_aa: CASSLVLSDSTDTQYF; cdr3_nt: TGTGCCAGCAGCTTAGTTCTAAGCGATAGCACAGATACGCAGTATTTT; v_call: TRBV7-9; clone_size: -; d_call: -; j_call: TRBJ2-3
cdr3_aa: CASSLAGNGYTF; cdr3_nt: TGCGCCAGCAGCTTGGCAGGGAATGGCTACACCTTC; v_call: TRBV5-1; clone_size: -; d_call: -; j_call: TRBJ1-2
cdr3_aa: CASSGQGSYEQYF; cdr3_nt: TGTGCCAGCAGTGGACAGGGTTCCTACGAGCAGTACTTC; v_call: TRBV27; clone_size: -; d_call: TRBD1; j_call: TRBJ2-7
cdr3_aa: CSVEDTDIQYF; cdr3_nt: TGCAGCGTTGAAGACACGGACATTCAGTACTTC; v_call: TRBV29-1; clone_size: once; d_call: -; j_call: TRBJ2-4
cdr3_aa: CASSQGLAGGSTDTQYF; cdr3_nt: TGTGCCAGCAGCCAAGGACTAGCGGGTGGGAGCACAGATACGCAGTATTTT; v_call: TRBV5-6; clone_size: once; d_call: TRBD2; j_call: TRBJ2-3
cdr3_aa: CASSQDPAGSYEQYF; cdr3_nt: TGCGCCAGCAGCCAAGACCCAGCGGGAAGCTACGAGCAGTACTTC; v_call: TRBV4-3; clone_size: -; d_call: TRBD2; j_call: TRBJ2-7
cdr3_aa: CASRRGGQETQYF; cdr3_nt: TGTGCCAGCAGGAGAGGGGGCCAAGAGACCCAGTACTTC; v_call: TRBV28; clone_size: -; d_call: -; j_call: TRBJ2-5
cdr3_aa: CASRDRVLGYTF; cdr3_nt: TGTGCCAGCAGGGACAGGGTACTTGGCTACACCTTC; v_call: TRBV6-5; clone_size: -; d_call: TRBD1; j_call: TRBJ1-2
cdr3_aa: CASSQGKSSYEQYF; cdr3_nt: TGCGCCAGCAGCCAAGGCAAGAGCTCCTACGAGCAGTACTTC; v_call: TRBV4-3; clone_size: -; d_call: -; j_call: TRBJ2-7
cdr3_aa: CASRFQGSDYGYTF; cdr3_nt: TGTGCCAGCAGGTTTCAGGGGAGTGACTATGGCTACACCTTC; v_call: TRBV27; clone_size: -; d_call: -; j_call: TRBJ1-2
cdr3_aa: CASSDGLGVFSEQYF; cdr3_nt: TGTGCCAGCAGTGACGGACTAGGCGTCTTCTCCGAGCAGTACTTC; v_call: TRBV6-1; clone_size: -; d_call: TRBD2; j_call: TRBJ2-7
cdr3_aa: CASSPSDTQYF; cdr3_nt: TGTGCCAGCAGCCCGTCAGATACGCAGTATTTT; v_call: TRBV28; clone_size: -; d_call: -; j_call: TRBJ2-3
cdr3_aa: CASSQDLGLSTGELFF; cdr3_nt: TGTGCCAGCAGCCAAGATTTGGGACTATCGACCGGGGAGCTGTTTTTT; v_call: TRBV4-2; clone_size: -; d_call: TRBD2; j_call: TRBJ2-2
cdr3_aa: CASSKGAEYGYTF; cdr3_nt: TGTGCCAGCAGCAAGGGGGCCGAGTATGGCTACACCTTC; v_call: TRBV7-9; clone_size: -; d_call: TRBD1; j_call: TRBJ1-2
cdr3_aa: CASSELAGSTDTQYF; cdr3_nt: TGTGCCAGCAGTGAGCTAGCGGGTAGCACAGATACGCAGTATTTT; v_call: TRBV6-1; clone_size: -; d_call: TRBD2; j_call: TRBJ2-3
cdr3_aa: CASSQDRGGRDNEQFF; cdr3_nt: TGCGCCAGCAGCCAAGATCGGGGAGGACGCGACAATGAGCAGTTCTTC; v_call: TRBV4-3; clone_size: -; d_call: -; j_call: TRBJ2-1
cdr3_aa: CASSLQYEQYF; cdr3_nt: TGTGCCAGCAGCCTCCAGTACGAGCAGTACTTC; v_call: TRBV5-8; clone_size: -; d_call: -; j_call: TRBJ2-7
cdr3_aa: CASSLDWAANEQFF; cdr3_nt: TGTGCCAGTTCACTCGATTGGGCCGCGAATGAGCAGTTCTTC; v_call: TRBV25-1; clone_size: -; d_call: -; j_call: TRBJ2-1
cdr3_aa: CASSQETGNLGDTEAFF; cdr3_nt: TGCGCCAGCAGCCAAGAGACGGGCAATTTAGGGGACACTGAAGCTTTCTTT; v_call: TRBV4-3; clone_size: -; d_call: -; j_call: TRBJ1-1
cdr3_aa: CASSESREASNTDTQYF; cdr3_nt: TGCGCCAGCAGTGAGTCACGGGAGGCCTCCAACACAGATACGCAGTATTTT; v_call: TRBV10-2; clone_size: -; d_call: TRBD2; j_call: TRBJ2-3
cdr3_aa: CASSLRDSYEQYF; cdr3_nt: TGTGCCAGCAGTTTAAGGGACAGCTACGAGCAGTACTTC; v_call: TRBV27; clone_size: -; d_call: TRBD1; j_call: TRBJ2-7
cdr3_aa: CASSARLAGSPYEQYF; cdr3_nt: TGTGCCAGCAGTGCCCGACTAGCGGGGTCCCCCTACGAGCAGTACTTC; v_call: TRBV27; clone_size: -; d_call: TRBD2; j_call: TRBJ2-7
cdr3_aa: CASSHGGAGTSDEQYF; cdr3_nt: TGTGCCAGCAGCCACGGGGGGGCCGGGACTTCGGACGAGCAGTACTTC; v_call: TRBV4-2; clone_size: -; d_call: TRBD2; j_call: TRBJ2-7
cdr3_aa: CAIRGQGENEQFF; cdr3_nt: TGTGCCATCAGGGGACAGGGGGAGAATGAGCAGTTCTTC; v_call: TRBV10-3; clone_size: -; d_call: TRBD1; j_call: TRBJ2-1
cdr3_aa: CATLDRAPDNEQFF; cdr3_nt: TGTGCCACCTTGGACAGGGCCCCCGACAATGAGCAGTTCTTC; v_call: TRBV28; clone_size: -; d_call: TRBD1; j_call: TRBJ2-1
cdr3_aa: CASSMTSGNSYEQYF; cdr3_nt: TGTGCCAGCAGCATGACTAGCGGCAACTCCTACGAGCAGTACTTC; v_call: TRBV11-2; clone_size: -; d_call: TRBD2; j_call: TRBJ2-7